A single sample is the source of the 10 T cell receptor beta chains below, sequenced in a study of blood T cell repertoires in COVID-19. Clones were read by immunoSEQ multiplex PCR, and TCRdb kept only the in-frame ones, dropping some. The sample lists a few hundred thousand clones; 84% were seen once. The specimen was PBMCs or T cells enriched from blood (not recorded which). The receptors come from a woman in her forties who had recovered from COVID-19.

The CDR3 DNA sequence: TGTGCCAGCAGCTTCGCGCCGGACACCTACGAGCAGTACTTC. Protein sequence: CASSFAPDTYEQYF. The chain recombines TRBV5-5 with TRBJ2-7, with TRBD1 as a possible D gene (5 bases). Germline V lookup: CDR1 SGHKS, CDR2 YYEKEE (reference sequence). This CDR3 is 14 amino acids long. Trimming cost V 2 bases and J 2 bases, with 11 bases left between them. Complete variable domain (other parts from reference TRBV5-5 and TRBJ2-7): DAGVTQSPTHLIKTRGQQVTLRCSPISGHKSVSWYQQVLGQGPQFIFQYYEKEERGRGNFPDRFSARQFPNYSSELNVNALLLGDSALYLCASSFAPDTYEQYFGPGTRLTVT.

This chain connects TRBV2 to TRBJ2-5; D may be TRBD1 (5 bases). Trimming took off 0 bases at V and 5 bases at J, with 7 bases between the two ends. Germline CDR1 is SNHLY and CDR2 is FYNNEI. The CDR3 has 13 residues. CDR3 loop: CASSEAGLETQYF. The CDR3 DNA reads as TGTGCCAGCAGTGAAGCGGGGCTGGAGACCCAGTACTTC.

The chain employs TRBV4-3 and TRBJ1-2, with 8 positions matching TRBD1. The ends lost 3 bases at V and 8 bases at J; junction bases unmatched: 5. Germline assignment: CDR1 LGHNA and CDR2 YSLEER. The CDR3 extends over 13 amino acids. The DNA of the CDR3 is TGCGCCAGCAGCCAGGAGACAGGGGTCGGCTACACCTTC. It specifies CASSQETGVGYTF.

The count of this clone is one. The chain recombines TRBV12-3 or TRBV12-4 with TRBJ1-4; D is unresolved. The CDR3 extends over 12 amino acids. Trimming took off 3 bases at V and 7 bases at J, with 6 bases between the two ends. The CDR3 DNA reads as TGTGCCAGCAGTTTTAGTCCTGAAAAACTGTTTTTT. It codes for CASSFSPEKLFF.

The chain couples TRBV9 to TRBJ1-4; 11 bases are shared with TRBD1. Germline values: CDR1 SGDLS, CDR2 YYNGEE. The CDR3 loop spans 15 amino acids. V shed 3 bases and J 5 bases; nucleotides not matched to a gene: 3. The CDR3: CASSGDRGENEKLFF. The CDR3 bases are TGTGCCAGCAGCGGGGACAGGGGGGAAAATGAAAAACTGTTTTTT.

The chain links TRBV21-1 to TRBJ2-6; the D call TRBD1 from the table was never checked on the DNA. TRBV21-1 constitutes a pseudogene. CDR3 length: 18 amino acids. The CDR3 loop is CASSPYDRGSSGANVLTF. For the CDR3, the DNA is TGTGCCAGCAGCCCTTACGACAGGGGGTCCTCTGGGGCCAACGTCCTGACTTTC.

V gene TRBV2 combines with J gene TRBJ1-5; maybe TRBD1 (6 bases). CDR3 length equals 13 residues. The germline V gene has CDR1 SNHLY and CDR2 FYNNEI. Trimming left V 5 bases short and J 7 bases short, with 12 bases between. CDR3 protein: CASSLGGGQPQHF. CDR3 in DNA: TGTGCCAGCAGTTTAGGTGGGGGCCAGCCCCAGCATTTT. Using reference TRBV2 and TRBJ1-5 for the parts outside the CDR3, the full variable domain is EPEVTQTPSHQVTQMGQEVILRCVPISNHLYFYWYRQILGQKVEFLVSFYNNEISEKSEIFDDQFSVERPDGSNFTLKIRSTKLEDSAMYFCASSLGGGQPQHFGDGTRLSIL.

The gene calls are TRBV7-2 and TRBJ2-3, with 8 bases aligning to TRBD2. V shed 1 base, J shed 5 bases, and the junction held 8 bases outside the gene matches. The CDR3 totals 16 residues. Germline V gives CDR1 SGHTA, CDR2 FQGNSA. CDR3 DNA: TGTGCCAGCAGCTTAGAGTCTACCCTAGCGGGAGATACGCAGTATTTT. It codes for CASSLESTLAGDTQYF.

A word on this clone: The same CDR3 is also encoded by other DNA sequences in this sample. The chain carries TRBV2 and TRBJ2-5; 7 bases fit TRBD2. The V gene end was trimmed by 9 bases and the J gene end by 3 bases; junction bases not matched to a gene: 4. CDR1 and CDR2 from the germline V gene are SNHLY and FYNNEI. The CDR3 has 12 residues. CDR3 residues: CASGREEETQYF. The CDR3 DNA reads as TGTGCCAGTGGGAGGGAGGAAGAGACCCAGTACTTC.

V usage is TRBV28 and J usage is TRBJ1-1; no firm D call. The CDR3 covers 10 residues. V was clipped by 9 bases and J by 8 bases, with 10 bases between them. From germline, CDR1 is MDHEN and CDR2 SYDVKM. The CDR3 is CASTGGEAFF. CDR3 nucleotides: TGTGCCAGTACGGGAGGAGAAGCTTTCTTT.